The entry that follows covers one T cell receptor beta chain sequence. Its antigen is still unknown. This entry is derived from a study of blood T cells in healthy people across ages. General observations from the study: In long-lived donors, naive CD4+ cell counts and diversity exceeded those of aged donors. Researchers judged that diversity estimates from one million T cells fell short of true values.

Primed by a sample-barcoded 5' primer and a J-beta primer mix, a second PCR proceeded for about 6 to 11 cycles. Via MiXCR, TCRdb re-called the 5' RACE reads, giving one row per CDR3 protein. This sample yields about 1.4 million distinct CDR3 sequences, of which 55% to 75% are seen a single time; 6.5% to 8.5% belongs to the top ten. The TCR sequence derives from a man in his late teens or twenties in good health. The sample taken for sequencing was blood.

DNA of the CDR3: TGTGCCACCAGTGAGGGTGTGATCTCCTACAATGAGCAGTTCTTC. This sequence encodes CATSEGVISYNEQFF. The chain uses TRBV24-1 and TRBJ2-1, with D uncertain. Germline CDR1 KGHDR, CDR2 SFDVKD. CDR3 size: 15 residues. V shed 4 bases and J shed 0 bases, with 9 bases lying between them.